The next 17 T cell receptor beta chains were all read from a single sample in a study of cytomegalovirus exposure and HLA in healthy donors. The PCR employed 60 Vbeta primers together with 13 Jbeta primers. Profiling relied on immunoSEQ multiplex PCR, and the TCRdb table lists in-frame clones only, not all of them. Of approximately 120,000 clones in the sample, 55% to 75% are singletons; the top ten hold roughly 5.5%. Sequencing used PBMCs. The receptors derive from a woman in her seventies in good health and CMV-seropositive.

The chain joins TRBV7-9 to TRBJ1-1; no firm D call. The CDR3 consists of 13 residues. V was clipped by 6 bases and J by 6 bases, with 14 bases between them. CDR1 and CDR2 from the germline V gene are SEHNR and FQNEAQ (reference sequence). CDR3 protein: CASSLDPAPEAFF. In nucleotides, the CDR3 is TGTGCCAGCAGTCTAGACCCAGCACCTGAAGCTTTCTTT.

This chain connects TRBV5-1 to TRBJ1-1, with a tentative D call TRBD1 (6 bases). V was cut by 7 bases and J by 0 bases, with 16 bases left in between. Germline-derived CDR1 and CDR2 are SGHRS and YFSETQ. This CDR3 contains 15 residues. CDR3: CASLKDSQMNTEAFF. CDR3 DNA sequence: TGCGCCAGCCTAAAGGACAGTCAAATGAACACTGAAGCTTTCTTT.

V gene TRBV19 combines with J gene TRBJ1-1, with D unclear. Trimming pared 7 bases from V and 2 bases from J, leaving 17 bases between. The CDR3 consists of 15 residues. Per the germline V gene, CDR1 is LNHDA and CDR2 is SQIVND (reference sequence). In nucleotides, the CDR3 is TGTGCCAGTACCCCAAGGAGGGCGGGAAACACTGAAGCTTTCTTT. Translating it yields CASTPRRAGNTEAFF.

The CDR3 DNA sequence: TGTGCCAGCAGAACAGCTGGGGCCAACGTCCTGACTTTC. Translated, it gives CASRTAGANVLTF. The chain couples TRBV7-2 to TRBJ2-6; no clear D gene. The ends were cut back, 6 bases at V and 2 bases at J, with 5 bases in the middle. The CDR3 length is 13 residues. From germline, CDR1 is SGHTA and CDR2 FQGNSA.

The chain couples TRBV19 to TRBJ1-2; no clear D. The germline V and J ends were trimmed by 6 bases and 4 bases, with 15 bases remaining between them. Germline-derived CDR1 and CDR2 are LNHDA and SQIVND (reference sequence). This CDR3 has 14 residues. The CDR3 DNA sequence: TGTGCCAGTAGAATCACAGTTTTTCCCTATGGCTACACCTTC. Translated, it gives CASRITVFPYGYTF.

The gene calls are TRBV7-9 and TRBJ2-3; 10 bases align to TRBD1. V lost 5 bases and J lost 5; bases outside the gene matches: 7. This CDR3 region has 15 residues. CDR1 is SEHNR and CDR2 is FQNEAQ in the germline V gene (reference sequence). The CDR3 loop is CASSPRTGGIDTQYF. The CDR3 DNA follows: TGTGCCAGCAGCCCCCGGACAGGGGGAATAGATACGCAGTATTTT. Looking up the rest from reference TRBV7-9 and TRBJ2-3 gives the full variable domain: DTGVSQNPRHKITKRGQNVTFRCDPISEHNRLYWYRQTLGQGPEFLTYFQNEAQLEKSRLLSDRFSAERPKGSFSTLEIQRTEQGDSAMYLCASSPRTGGIDTQYFGPGTRLTVL.

This clone was detected only once. The rearrangement uses TRBV7-9 and TRBJ2-5; 9 nucleotides line up with TRBD1. CDR1 and CDR2 (germline): SEHNR, FQNEAQ (reference sequence). V lost 5 bases to trimming and J lost 5 bases; unmatched junction nucleotides: 9. The CDR3 contains 15 residues. The CDR3 DNA reads TGTGCCAGCAGCACCGGGACAGGGATTGAGGAGACCCAGTACTTC. This translates into CASSTGTGIEETQYF.

The chain links TRBV12-5 to TRBJ2-5; 13 bases match TRBD2. The germline V gene has CDR1 LGHNT and CDR2 FRNRAP. With 1 base clipped from V and 2 bases from J, the junction kept 1 base outside the gene matches. CDR3 size: 16 residues. The chain's CDR3 is CASGLGLAGGQETQYF. CDR3 in DNA: TGTGCTAGTGGTTTGGGACTAGCGGGGGGTCAAGAGACCCAGTACTTC.

The chain employs TRBV6-6 and TRBJ2-5, with a weak D call TRBD1 (5 bases). The CDR3 is 13 amino acids. Germline V gene sequence: CDR1 MNHNY, CDR2 SVGAGI (reference sequence). V lost 5 bases and J lost 5, with 12 bases in between. CDR3 nucleotide sequence: TGTGCCAGCAGTGCCAGGGTGAGGGAGACCCAGTACTTC. Encoded protein: CASSARVRETQYF.

The chain uses TRBV7-2 and TRBJ1-1, with D possibly matching TRBD1 (5 bases). Germline V gene sequence: CDR1 SGHTA, CDR2 FQGNSA. With 3 bases removed from V and 6 bases from J, the gap between germline ends came to 20 bases. The CDR3 has 16 amino acids. CDR3 sequence: CASSLVSWGSKAEAFF. The DNA for the CDR3 is TGTGCCAGCAGCTTGGTGTCTTGGGGCTCCAAAGCTGAAGCTTTCTTT.

V usage is TRBV19 and J usage is TRBJ1-5; D remains ambiguous. The CDR3 is 14 residues long. The V and J ends lost 5 bases and 2 bases respectively, with 10 bases between them. CDR1 and CDR2 (germline): LNHDA, SQIVND (reference sequence). CDR3 residues: CASSYLGGNQPQHF. As DNA, the CDR3 is TGTGCCAGTAGTTACCTAGGAGGCAATCAGCCCCAGCATTTT.

This clone was counted only a few times. DNA of the CDR3: TGTGCCAGCAGCTTAGACTTGCCGACAAGCCCATCTAATGAGCAGTTCTTC. Its translation is CASSLDLPTSPSNEQFF. The gene calls are TRBV7-8 and TRBJ2-1; no clear D. The CDR3 consists of 17 residues. Deletions cut 1 base from V and 7 bases from J, with 20 bases between. CDR1 SGHVS and CDR2 FQNEAQ come from the germline V gene.

A few counts support this clone. The CDR3 bases are TGCGCCAGCAGCCAAGACGAGGTCTCCTACGAGCAGTACTTC. It translates to CASSQDEVSYEQYF. The chain is built from TRBV4-3 and TRBJ2-7, with D unresolved. V was shortened by 0 bases and J by 0 bases, with 6 bases between the two germline ends. The CDR3 totals 14 residues. The germline gives CDR1 LGHNA, CDR2 YSLEER.

The V and J genes are TRBV6-5 and TRBJ1-2; tentatively, D is TRBD1 (6 bases). The germline V gene encodes CDR1 MNHEY and CDR2 SVGAGI. The V gene lost 6 bases and the J gene lost 1 base, with 9 bases spanning the gap. This CDR3 has 13 amino acids. This chain's CDR3 is CASRPRGNYGYTF. Here the CDR3 DNA reads TGTGCCAGCAGGCCCAGGGGTAACTATGGCTACACCTTC.

The sample holds a few counts of this clone. The V gene is TRBV18, the J gene TRBJ1-4; the D is unclear. V was cut by 1 base and J by 3 bases, with 9 bases left in between. Germline values: CDR1 KGHSH, CDR2 LQKENI. This CDR3 is built from 15 residues. The CDR3 reads CASSPRAGSNEKLFF. The CDR3 DNA reads as TGTGCCAGCTCACCACGGGCAGGTTCTAATGAAAAACTGTTTTTT.

This chain joins TRBV11-2 and TRBJ2-5; 8 bases match TRBD2. V lost 1 base to trimming and J lost 5 bases; unmatched junction nucleotides: 9. The CDR3 runs to 16 residues. Germline loops: CDR1 SGHAT, CDR2 FQNNGV. The CDR3 spells CASSLGSGASGETQYF. As DNA, the CDR3 is TGTGCCAGCAGCTTAGGCTCTGGGGCTAGCGGGGAGACCCAGTACTTC.

V and J are TRBV2 and TRBJ2-7, with 7 positions matching TRBD1. V lost 4 bases, J lost 2 bases, and 8 bases stayed unmatched. CDR1 and CDR2 (germline): SNHLY, FYNNEI. The CDR3 consists of 15 residues. CDR3 residues: CASSGSRGQTYEQYF. CDR3 DNA: TGTGCCAGCAGTGGGAGCAGGGGACAGACCTACGAGCAGTACTTC.